Listed here are 31 T cell receptor beta chains from one sample, sequenced in a study of control samples from healthy donors and cancer patients (TCRdb year 2020). Libraries were prepared through the immunoSEQ multiplex PCR assay. TCRdb took this table from immuneACCESS and kept in-frame rearrangements with V and J called. Such tables lack part of the clones; where checked against another copy, unresolved V genes explain under half of the gap, and the rest is unexplained. The sample yields 100,000 to 150,000 clones; around nine tenths were counted once. The ten largest clonotypes hold about 2.6% of the sample. Material: blood. These receptors came from a man aged 18 to 29 in good health.

This chain uses TRBV28 with TRBJ2-5, with D possibly being TRBD1 or TRBD2 (5 bases each). The CDR3 runs 13 residues. V lost 6 bases and J lost 5, with 13 bases in between. Germline V gives CDR1 MDHEN, CDR2 SYDVKM. CDR3 amino acids: CASSPGPRETQYF. CDR3 coding DNA: TGTGCCAGCAGCCCGGGGCCTCGGGAGACCCAGTACTTC.

The V call is TRBV6-5, the J call TRBJ2-7, with no clear D. The V gene lost 5 bases and the J gene lost 2 bases, with 16 bases spanning the gap. The CDR3 runs to 15 residues. Germline V CDR1 and CDR2: MNHEY, SVGAGI. CDR3 bases: TGTGCCAGCAGTAGAGAGACTGACGGAGCCTACGAGCAGTACGTC. Residues: CASSRETDGAYEQYV.

The chain uses TRBV18 and TRBJ2-1; D is unresolved. The CDR3 spans 17 residues. Per the germline V gene, CDR1 is KGHSH and CDR2 is LQKENI. Trimming stripped 0 bases from V and 0 bases from J, with 12 bases between. The CDR3 sequence: CASSPPSALSSYNEQFF. The CDR3 bases are TGTGCCAGCTCACCACCGTCCGCCCTTAGCTCCTACAATGAGCAGTTCTTC.

The DNA of the CDR3 is TGCGCCAGCAGTGCGTCAGACAATGAGCAGTTCTTC. Translated, it gives CASSASDNEQFF. The chain has TRBV10-1 and TRBJ2-1; D unresolved. Germline values: CDR1 WNHNN, CDR2 SYGVQD (reference sequence). V was shortened by 4 bases and J by 5 bases, with 6 bases between the two germline ends. The length of the CDR3 is 12 residues.

The rearrangement joins TRBV28 to TRBJ1-1; D perhaps matches TRBD1 (5 bases). Per the germline V gene, CDR1 is MDHEN and CDR2 is SYDVKM. The V end was cut by 5 bases, the J end by 1 base, with 11 bases between. CDR3 length: 14 residues. The CDR3 coding sequence is TGTGCCAGCAGTCCCCCTACAGGGAACACTGAAGCTTTCTTT. Its translation: CASSPPTGNTEAFF.

This chain connects TRBV5-1 to TRBJ1-1; no clear D gene. The CDR3 is 13 residues long. Trimming removed 1 base at V and 2 bases at J, with 6 bases between. Germline V gives CDR1 SGHRS, CDR2 YFSETQ. The DNA of the CDR3 is TGCGCCAGCAGCTTGCTGCCAAACACTGAAGCTTTCTTT. Translation: CASSLLPNTEAFF.

The V call is TRBV5-4, the J call TRBJ2-3; TRBD1 aligns across 9 bases. The CDR3 totals 15 residues. The V and J ends lost 0 bases and 5 bases, in that order; junction bases with no gene match: 4. Germline V gene data show CDR1 as SGHNT and CDR2 as YYREEE (reference sequence). The CDR3 DNA reads TGTGCCAGCAGCTTGGACAGGGGGCTTGTAGATACGCAGTATTTT. Translated, it gives CASSLDRGLVDTQYF. Full variable domain (outside the CDR3, taken from reference TRBV5-4 and TRBJ2-3): ETGVTQSPTHLIKTRGQQVTLRCSSQSGHNTVSWYQQALGQGPQFIFQYYREEENGRGNFPPRFSGLQFPNYSSELNVNALELDDSALYLCASSLDRGLVDTQYFGPGTRLTVL.

The sample holds one count of this clone. This sequence joins TRBV7-6 and TRBJ2-2; D possibly uses TRBD1 or TRBD2 (5 bases each). Trimming stripped 5 bases from V and 6 bases from J, with 16 bases between. Germline lookup yields CDR1 SGHVS and CDR2 FNYEAQ. The CDR3 length is 15 residues. This CDR3 reads CASSKGRTGPGELFF. The CDR3 DNA is TGTGCCAGCAGCAAGGGACGCACGGGACCCGGGGAGCTGTTTTTT.

The chain has TRBV7-9 and TRBJ1-3, with D possibly being TRBD1 (5 bases). Trimming removed 3 bases at V and 4 bases at J, with 16 bases between. CDR3 length: 16 amino acids. Germline CDR1 SEHNR, CDR2 FQNEAQ (reference sequence). CDR3 sequence reads: CASSFGGSRFGNTIYF. As DNA, the CDR3 is TGTGCCAGCAGCTTTGGGGGTTCGAGGTTCGGAAACACCATATATTTT.

This chain links TRBV11-2 with TRBJ2-7; weak D call: TRBD1 (6 bases). Looked up from germline, CDR1 is SGHAT and CDR2 is FQNNGV. V gave up 1 base and J gave up 4 bases, with 8 bases separating them. This CDR3 has 13 amino acids. The CDR3 DNA is TGTGCCAGCAGCTTAGGGGGACAATACGAGCAGTACGTC. The encoded protein is CASSLGGQYEQYV.

The genes are TRBV9 and TRBJ2-5; no clear D. Trimming stripped 1 base from V and 5 bases from J, with 18 bases between. In germline, CDR1 is SGDLS, CDR2 YYNGEE. This CDR3 contains 16 residues. DNA for the CDR3: TGTGCCAGCAGCGTATTCGCCGGGTCTGGATCGGAGACCCAGTACTTC. It codes for CASSVFAGSGSETQYF.

The gene calls are TRBV6-2 or TRBV6-3 and TRBJ2-5; 10 nucleotides line up with TRBD2. The CDR3 runs to 15 residues. Germline V CDR1 and CDR2: MNHEY, SVGEGT. V shed 6 bases, J shed 0 bases, and the junction held 4 bases outside the gene matches. The CDR3 DNA follows: TGTGCCAGCAGCACTAGCGGGACCAACCAAGAGACCCAGTACTTC. Protein product: CASSTSGTNQETQYF.

V is TRBV2 and J is TRBJ2-1; D is possibly TRBD1 (5 bases). Trimming removed 5 bases at V and 8 bases at J, with 13 bases between. This CDR3 comprises 13 residues. Looked up from germline, CDR1 is SNHLY and CDR2 is FYNNEI. CDR3 sequence (DNA): TGTGCCAGCAGTCCGCAGGGTATTCATGAGCAGTTCTTC. It codes for CASSPQGIHEQFF.

The rearrangement uses TRBV7-2 and TRBJ2-1, with 8 bases aligning to TRBD1. The CDR3 consists of 15 residues. V shed 5 bases and J 7 bases; nucleotides not matched to a gene: 10. The V gene's germline CDR1 is SGHTA and CDR2 FQGNSA. CDR3 residues: CASSRTRQGANEQFF. The CDR3, as DNA: TGTGCCAGCAGCCGTACCCGGCAGGGGGCTAATGAGCAGTTCTTC.

The CDR3 nucleotides are TGTGCCAGCAGGGTCATGTACTCCTACGAGCAGTACTTC. This sequence encodes CASRVMYSYEQYF. The chain recombines TRBV2 with TRBJ2-7; D is uncertain. This CDR3 has 13 residues. The germline CDR1 and CDR2 sequences are SNHLY and FYNNEI. V was cut by 6 bases and J by 0 bases, with 9 bases left in between.

The genes are TRBV5-8 and TRBJ1-4; the D is unclear. Germline V CDR1 and CDR2: SGHTS, YDEGEE. The ends were cut back, 5 bases at V and 4 bases at J, with 18 bases in the middle. The CDR3 extends over 16 amino acids. The CDR3 loop reads CASRLAGGVGNEKLFF. As DNA, the CDR3 is TGTGCCAGCAGACTCGCCGGTGGAGTCGGTAATGAAAAACTGTTTTTT. Supplemented by reference TRBV5-8 and TRBJ1-4, the full variable domain reads EAGVTQSPTHLIKTRGQQATLRCSPISGHTSVYWYQQALGLGLQFLLWYDEGEERNRGNFPPRFSGRQFPNYSSELNVNALELEDSALYLCASRLAGGVGNEKLFFGSGTQLSVL.

V is TRBV6-5 and J is TRBJ2-3, with TRBD1 as a possible D gene (6 bases). Germline CDR1 reads MNHEY; CDR2 reads SVGAGI. Trimming left V 6 bases short and J 1 base short, with 11 bases between. CDR3 length equals 14 residues. CDR3 loop: CASRTGFRTDTQYF. In DNA form, the CDR3 reads TGTGCCAGCAGAACAGGGTTTCGCACAGATACGCAGTATTTT.

The V gene is TRBV11-3, the J gene TRBJ1-3; D is unresolved. CDR3 length: 16 amino acids. V was clipped by 5 bases and J by 0 bases, with 14 bases between them. Germline lookup yields CDR1 SGHNT and CDR2 YENEEA. Written as DNA, the CDR3 is TGTGCCAGCAGCCCGGTCTGGTTAGGCTCTGGAAACACCATATATTTT. This codes for CASSPVWLGSGNTIYF.

The V call is TRBV15, the J call TRBJ1-2, with TRBD1 matching 9 bases. CDR3 length: 14 amino acids. Germline CDR1 LNHNV, CDR2 YYDKDF (reference sequence). With 0 bases clipped from V and 9 bases from J, the junction kept 5 bases outside the gene matches. The CDR3 sequence is CATSREGQGSRYTF. In DNA form, the CDR3 reads TGTGCCACCAGCAGAGAGGGACAGGGTTCTCGCTACACCTTC.

This rearrangement joins TRBV10-3 to TRBJ2-7, with 7 bases matching TRBD1. The junction had 7 bases not matched to a gene; V was cut back by 6 bases and J by 2 bases. There are 14 residues in the CDR3. Germline-derived CDR1 and CDR2 are ENHRY and SYGVKD. The CDR3 region is CAIRTDRAPYEQYV. In nucleotides, the CDR3 is TGTGCCATCAGGACAGACAGGGCACCCTACGAGCAGTACGTC.

V usage is TRBV19 and J usage is TRBJ2-1, with D possibly being TRBD1 (5 bases). Deletions cut 1 base from V and 1 base from J, with 14 bases between. Germline V gene lookup returns CDR1 LNHDA and CDR2 SQIVND (reference sequence). The CDR3 is made up of 17 amino acids. The CDR3 spells CASSIGILRASYNEQFF. The CDR3 bases are TGTGCCAGTAGTATAGGAATTCTCAGGGCGTCCTACAATGAGCAGTTCTTC.

The chain combines TRBV5-1 with TRBJ2-7; tentatively, D is TRBD2 (5 bases). V was shortened by 4 bases and J by 7 bases, with 18 bases between the two germline ends. From germline, CDR1 is SGHRS and CDR2 YFSETQ. The CDR3 is 14 residues long. CDR3 nucleotides: TGCGCCAGCAGCAATGGACGGGGTTCGGGGGAGCAGTACTTC. Encoded protein: CASSNGRGSGEQYF.

The chain carries TRBV25-1 and TRBJ1-2; the D is unclear. The CDR3 spans 13 residues. The V gene's germline CDR1 is MGHDK and CDR2 SYGVNS. Trimming removed 3 bases at V and 7 bases at J, with 12 bases between. The CDR3 DNA reads TGTGCCAGCAGTGAGGGCAACTCGATTGGCTACACCTTC. It codes for CASSEGNSIGYTF.

On this clone itself: Distinct nucleotide sequences in the sample also encode this CDR3. V usage is TRBV12-3 or TRBV12-4 and J usage is TRBJ2-1; D is unclear. Deletions cut 1 base from V and 3 bases from J, with 1 base between. The CDR3 length is 12 residues. Here the CDR3 DNA reads TGTGCCAGCAGTTTAGGCTACAATGAGCAGTTCTTC. This sequence encodes CASSLGYNEQFF.

The chain has TRBV6-2 or TRBV6-3 and TRBJ2-1, with 8 bases that match TRBD2. The CDR3 has 16 residues. V dropped 0 bases and J dropped 5; count of bases not matched to a gene: 6. Germline V gene data show CDR1 as MNHEY and CDR2 as SVGEGT. The CDR3 loop reads CASSYSRAGANNEQFF. For the CDR3, the DNA is TGTGCCAGCAGTTACTCTAGAGCGGGAGCTAACAATGAGCAGTTCTTC.

V and J are TRBV12-3 or TRBV12-4 and TRBJ2-7, with 9 bases lining up with TRBD1. This CDR3 comprises 13 residues. V trimming: 4 bases; J trimming: 5 bases; junction bases outside the gene matches: 3. CDR3 residues: CASSSDRGNEQYF. The CDR3 bases are TGTGCCAGCAGTTCGGACAGGGGCAACGAGCAGTACTTC.

This clone was counted a single time. The chain is built from TRBV29-1 and TRBJ2-1, with 8 bases lining up with TRBD2. The germline V gene has CDR1 SQVTM and CDR2 ANQGSEA. J was trimmed by 3 bases and V by 7 bases; bases with no gene match: 5. This CDR3 contains 13 residues. Here the CDR3 reads CSGSGVDYNEQFF. The DNA for the CDR3 is TGCAGCGGTAGCGGGGTGGACTACAATGAGCAGTTCTTC.

The chain employs TRBV10-3 and TRBJ2-6; D is ambiguous. Germline V lookup: CDR1 ENHRY, CDR2 SYGVKD. The CDR3 sequence is 19 residues long. Trimming cost V 3 bases and J 0 bases, with 18 bases left between them. Here the CDR3 DNA reads TGTGCCATCAGTGAAGGGTTTGTCGGTCCCCTCTCTGGGGCCAACGTCCTGACTTTC. This codes for CAISEGFVGPLSGANVLTF.

The chain joins TRBV28 to TRBJ2-5; 7 bases line up with TRBD1. Germline CDR1 reads MDHEN; CDR2 reads SYDVKM. This CDR3 has 14 residues. V lost 6 bases to trimming and J lost 2 bases; unmatched junction nucleotides: 6. The CDR3 loop reads CASSTGQNQETQYF. The CDR3 nucleotides read TGTGCCAGCAGCACGGGACAGAATCAAGAGACCCAGTACTTC.

V usage is TRBV19 and J usage is TRBJ2-6; D gene ambiguous. The CDR3 runs to 16 residues. The germline gives CDR1 LNHDA, CDR2 SQIVND (reference sequence). V shed 7 bases and J shed 0 bases, with 13 bases lying between them. The DNA for the CDR3 is TGTGCCAGTACCGTTGGCAGGATCTCTGGGGCCAACGTCCTGACTTTC. Protein sequence: CASTVGRISGANVLTF.

The V and J genes are TRBV7-8 and TRBJ2-1, with 8 bases aligning to TRBD2. CDR3 length: 20 residues. CDR1 is SGHVS and CDR2 is FQNEAQ in the germline V gene. V was clipped by 5 bases and J by 0 bases; unmatched bases: 18. The CDR3 DNA reads TGTGCCAGCAGCATAGTCCGCGGCGGGAGGTCCTTGAGCTCCTACAATGAGCAGTTCTTC. This sequence encodes CASSIVRGGRSLSSYNEQFF.